Listed below are T cell receptor beta chains from one sample, sequenced in a study of T-cell memory formation after mild COVID-19. TCRdb reprocessed the 5' RACE reads with MiXCR, giving one entry per CDR3 protein. Here the sample spans roughly 580,000 distinct CDR3 sequences, 15% to 20% being singletons. Sample: PBMCs or a T cell subset sorted from them (not recorded which). Receptor source: an adult woman who had mild COVID-19 (a few samples of this study predate the infection). Cell type and time point are not known. The conserved cysteine and the conserved F or W are not part of the CDR3 here. A row's size may be missing; if present it is once, few, many or a size class.

v_gene: TRBV6-2/TRBV6-3
j_gene: TRBJ2-7
abundance: NA
CDR3aa: ASSRQGEPIYEQY

v_gene: TRBV18
j_gene: TRBJ1-1
abundance: few
CDR3aa: ASSPRGLDTEAF

v_gene: TRBV20-1
j_gene: TRBJ2-7
abundance: NA
CDR3aa: SARDLDKGYEQY

v_gene: TRBV27
j_gene: TRBJ2-5
abundance: NA
CDR3aa: ASSLSQRGFQETQY

v_gene: TRBV4-1
j_gene: TRBJ2-1
abundance: many
CDR3aa: ASSQDTGVSSYNEQF

v_gene: TRBV11-3
j_gene: TRBJ2-1
abundance: few
CDR3aa: ASSHNGLAGINEQF

v_gene: TRBV4-2
j_gene: TRBJ2-7
abundance: NA
CDR3aa: ASSPGTSGTEQY

v_gene: TRBV6-2/TRBV6-3
j_gene: TRBJ2-7
abundance: NA
CDR3aa: ASREAAGGPPYEQY

v_gene: TRBV5-1
j_gene: TRBJ2-6
abundance: NA
CDR3aa: ASSGTGGLSGANVLT

v_gene: TRBV5-6
j_gene: TRBJ2-5
abundance: many
CDR3aa: ASSLQGPRKETQY

v_gene: TRBV20-1
j_gene: TRBJ2-1
abundance: NA
CDR3aa: SARGRPGNEQF

v_gene: TRBV12-3/TRBV12-4
j_gene: TRBJ1-2
abundance: few
CDR3aa: ASSLRTGLGYT

v_gene: TRBV7-9
j_gene: TRBJ2-1
abundance: many
CDR3aa: ASSLNDYNEQF

v_gene: TRBV12-3/TRBV12-4
j_gene: TRBJ2-7
abundance: NA
CDR3aa: ASSIHPGQFYEQY

v_gene: TRBV2
j_gene: TRBJ1-3
abundance: NA
CDR3aa: ASSSGQSSGNTIY

v_gene: TRBV4-1
j_gene: TRBJ1-4
abundance: few
CDR3aa: ASSQDGTGIEKLF

v_gene: TRBV29-1
j_gene: TRBJ1-2
abundance: NA
CDR3aa: SGLTGLYGYT

v_gene: TRBV3-1
j_gene: TRBJ2-2
abundance: NA
CDR3aa: ASSPMREVTGELF

v_gene: TRBV3-1
j_gene: TRBJ2-1
abundance: few
CDR3aa: ASSQDRGTSSYNEQF

v_gene: TRBV29-1
j_gene: TRBJ2-5
abundance: few
CDR3aa: SVDLAGGPGETQY

v_gene: TRBV12-3/TRBV12-4
j_gene: TRBJ1-6
abundance: NA
CDR3aa: ASSPLRGKGLGSPLH

v_gene: TRBV9
j_gene: TRBJ2-1
abundance: few
CDR3aa: ASSPTGLAGPAGNEQF

v_gene: TRBV7-2
j_gene: TRBJ2-7
abundance: NA
CDR3aa: ASRRHLIYEQY

v_gene: TRBV29-1
j_gene: TRBJ1-2
abundance: NA
CDR3aa: SVEEVVRSYT

v_gene: TRBV20-1
j_gene: TRBJ2-1
abundance: NA
CDR3aa: SASQLAGVNEQF

v_gene: TRBV23-1
j_gene: TRBJ2-1
abundance: few
CDR3aa: APKGPTGEQF

v_gene: TRBV5-6
j_gene: TRBJ2-7
abundance: many
CDR3aa: ASSRQSSYEQY

v_gene: TRBV7-2
j_gene: TRBJ2-7
abundance: NA
CDR3aa: ARDRDRAEESSYEQY

v_gene: TRBV6-2/TRBV6-3
j_gene: TRBJ2-1
abundance: few
CDR3aa: ASRRNYYNEQF

v_gene: TRBV2
j_gene: TRBJ2-7
abundance: NA
CDR3aa: ASSEMVSYEQY

v_gene: TRBV15
j_gene: TRBJ1-3
abundance: NA
CDR3aa: ATSRDPGAGNTIY

v_gene: TRBV5-6
j_gene: TRBJ1-2
abundance: NA
CDR3aa: ASTSVGGQGTYGYT

v_gene: TRBV5-5
j_gene: TRBJ2-7
abundance: few
CDR3aa: ASSPRGFSSYEQY

v_gene: TRBV20-1
j_gene: TRBJ1-5
abundance: NA
CDR3aa: SARGQEGNQPQH

v_gene: TRBV10-3
j_gene: TRBJ2-1
abundance: few
CDR3aa: AISESTSGAQF

v_gene: TRBV7-2
j_gene: TRBJ2-3
abundance: NA
CDR3aa: ASSLNRGGVDTQY

v_gene: TRBV19
j_gene: TRBJ1-2
abundance: NA
CDR3aa: ASSRQSPNYGYT